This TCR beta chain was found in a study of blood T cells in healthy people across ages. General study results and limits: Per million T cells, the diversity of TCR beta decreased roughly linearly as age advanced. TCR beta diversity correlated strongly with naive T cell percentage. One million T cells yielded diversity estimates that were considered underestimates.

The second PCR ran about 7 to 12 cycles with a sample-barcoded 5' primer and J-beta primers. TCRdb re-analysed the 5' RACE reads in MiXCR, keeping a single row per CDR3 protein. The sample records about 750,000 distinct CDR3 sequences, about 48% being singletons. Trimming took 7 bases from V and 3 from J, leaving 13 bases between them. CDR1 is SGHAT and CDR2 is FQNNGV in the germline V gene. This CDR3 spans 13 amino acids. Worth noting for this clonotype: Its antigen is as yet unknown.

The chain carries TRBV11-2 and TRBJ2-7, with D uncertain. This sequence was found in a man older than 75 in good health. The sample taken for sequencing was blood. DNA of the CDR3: TGTGCCAGCACCTTCAGTAATATCTACGAGCAGTACTTC. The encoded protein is CASTFSNIYEQYF.